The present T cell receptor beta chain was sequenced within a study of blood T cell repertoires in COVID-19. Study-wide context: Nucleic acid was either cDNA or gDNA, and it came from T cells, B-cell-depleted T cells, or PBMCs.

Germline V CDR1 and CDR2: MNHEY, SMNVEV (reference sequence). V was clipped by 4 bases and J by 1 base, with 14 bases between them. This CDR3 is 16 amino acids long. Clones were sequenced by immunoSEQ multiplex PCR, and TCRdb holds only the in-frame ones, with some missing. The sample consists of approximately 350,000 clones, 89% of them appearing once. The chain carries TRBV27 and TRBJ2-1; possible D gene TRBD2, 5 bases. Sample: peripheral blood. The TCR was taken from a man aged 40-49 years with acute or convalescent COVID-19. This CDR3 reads CASSYSSTGSYNEQFF. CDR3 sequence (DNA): TGTGCCAGCAGTTACTCCTCTACGGGGTCCTACAATGAGCAGTTCTTC.